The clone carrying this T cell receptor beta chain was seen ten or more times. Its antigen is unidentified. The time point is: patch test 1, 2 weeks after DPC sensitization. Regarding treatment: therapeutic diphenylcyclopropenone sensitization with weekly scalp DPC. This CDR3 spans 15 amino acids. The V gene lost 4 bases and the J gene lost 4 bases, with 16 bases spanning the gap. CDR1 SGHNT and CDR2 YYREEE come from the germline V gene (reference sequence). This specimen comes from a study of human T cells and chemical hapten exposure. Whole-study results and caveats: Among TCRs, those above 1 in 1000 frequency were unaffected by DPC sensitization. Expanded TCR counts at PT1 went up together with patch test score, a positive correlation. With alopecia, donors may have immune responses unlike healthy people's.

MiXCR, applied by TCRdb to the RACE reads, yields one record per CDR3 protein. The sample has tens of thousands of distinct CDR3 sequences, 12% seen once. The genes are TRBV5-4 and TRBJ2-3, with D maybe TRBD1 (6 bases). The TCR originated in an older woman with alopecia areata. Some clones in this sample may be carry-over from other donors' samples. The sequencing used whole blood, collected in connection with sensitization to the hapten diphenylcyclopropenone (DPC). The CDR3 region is CASSGDTSGADTQYF. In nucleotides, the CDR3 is TGTGCCAGCAGCGGGGACACGTCAGGGGCAGATACGCAGTATTTT.